Sequencing of this T cell receptor (beta chain) was carried out in a study of cytomegalovirus exposure and HLA in healthy donors (TCRdb year 2017). Some background on the complete study: According to an earlier analysis of around 600 of the donors, some 180 million T cells yielded roughly 100 million unique TCR beta sequences and approximately 300 Gb of sequence data. An early release that covered some 630 HLA-typed donors contained approximately 300 gigabases of sequencing data and around 85 million unique TCR sequences. Among the roughly 390 genotyped donors, approximately 81% belonged to the genetic ancestry cluster associated with self-reported Caucasian donors. The study aimed to test whether cataloging public T cell receptors could reveal signatures of past pathogen exposure. The study used immunosequencing to profile the T cell repertoires of around 600 subjects and linked those repertoires to cytomegalovirus serostatus. A separate validation cohort of roughly 130 different subjects was used in addition to the 666-subject first cohort. To predict cytomegalovirus infection status, the study brought together high-throughput TCR immunosequencing, statistical association of individual TCRs with disease status, and machine learning. A later analysis re-analyzed previously published TCR beta repertoires from about 600 donors and added high-resolution HLA genotyping to study TCR occurrence patterns. Rather than drawing on any new phenotypic data, the later analysis identified candidate immune exposures from TCR beta sequences and the way those sequences occurred across donors. An earlier analysis of approximately 630 of the donors applied high-throughput TCR beta sequencing to assess whether each TCR beta V gene segment acted as functional or pseudogenic. Donor age, sex, ethnicity and CMV serostatus were compiled together with the repertoire data. Genome-wide SNP genotypes for about 60% of the 666 donors were used in a later genetic analysis, which treated that subset as a discovery cohort. All discovery cohort repertoires had been generated on a single sequencing platform. HLA typing included class I and class II loci at four-digit resolution. Typing coverage varied by locus: roughly 620-640 donors for A, B, C, DRB1 and DQB1; approximately 500 for DQA1; 606 for DPA1; some 470 for DPB1. About 5 DR-DQ haplotypes were handled as single units for association and clustering, since linkage in the cohort was strong. Across 300 to 400 genotyped donors of the cohort, an average of about 240,000 unique TCR beta nucleotide sequences per donor were sequenced, and roughly a sixth of those sequences were non-productive. Results the study describes overall, beyond this receptor: Compared with equally common non-associated chains, HLA-associated TCR beta chains in a later analysis were more clonally expanded and had lower generation probabilities. In the study, 150 to 200 TCR beta chains were listed as associated with cytomegalovirus. In a later genetic analysis, a missense DCLRE1C variant was associated with V-gene and J-gene trimming of TCR beta chains, and the association was replicated in an independent cohort. A later analysis reported that several top co-occurrence clusters appeared linked to parvovirus B19, influenza, CMV and Epstein-Barr virus. Linkage disequilibrium might explain the correlated functional status among segregating V segments, but an unknown experimental factor could not be ruled out. According to the authors, the approach could potentially be generalized to other disease states and immunological phenotypes. A group of highly shared sequence variants was considered likely to be a technical artifact of the sequencing pipeline. Only TCR beta chains were sequenced in this cohort, and the absence of alpha or paired-chain data limited detectable features. Most CMV-associated TCR beta chains appeared to be HLA-restricted in a later analysis, and the HLA associations seemed to be driven largely by CMV exposure. Compared with the roughly 670-donor mean, donors in an Asian-associated ancestry cluster had fewer N-insertions in productive TCRs, according to a later genetic analysis. In both the original and validation cohorts, the classifier was reported to diagnose cytomegalovirus status with high specificity and sensitivity. When HLA alleles, especially DR and DQ, strongly co-occurred, attributing TCR associations to individual alleles was difficult. A few of the identified cytomegalovirus-associated TCR beta chains were confirmed in vitro to be specific for cytomegalovirus antigens. While some public TCRs were present in many individuals, most TCR sequences turned up only very rarely across donors. Sequencing depth was assumed to be roughly uniform across donors in the presence/absence analyses, though that assumption may not hold. The 87-base-pair reads could not distinguish some IMGT-functional V segments, including TRBV6-2 and TRBV6-3, so those segments were excluded. A later analysis associated around 16,000 TCR beta sequences with specific HLA alleles at a false discovery rate of 0.05. In an earlier analysis of approximately 590 of the donors, most TCR beta V segments were observed in productive rearrangements about 87% or about 30% of the time, broadly matching IMGT annotations. The earlier analysis of about 600 of the donors excluded seventeen rarely observed V segments, including chromosome 9 orphons, because counts were too low. Because HLA typing was missing for some donors at each locus, association tests included only the typed subset. A further reported finding was that TCR beta sequences accurately predicted the HLA-A and HLA-B alleles for most subjects in the first cohort. CMV serostatus was the only immune exposure information available for the cohort. A later analysis found that TCR association rates varied across HLA loci, with DRB1 alleles showing the most associated TCRs and HLA-C alleles the fewest.

About this clone: Its antigen has not been determined.

From the cysteine up to the phenylalanine, the CDR3 has a length of 14 residues. The only DNA kept is the CDR3, 42 bases in frame from the first base. The germline V gene (reference sequence) yields SEHNR for CDR1 and FQNEAQ for CDR2. The library was generated by the immunoSEQ multiplex PCR assay. For the multiplex PCR, a mixture combining 60 forward primers for TCR Vbeta segments and 13 reverse primers for TCR Jbeta segments was used. The CDR3 region of rearranged TCR beta genes was amplified from genomic DNA by a multiplex PCR assay. On the Illumina HiSeq System, the amplified TCR beta libraries were sequenced as 87-base-pair reads. The authors' pipeline ran thus. A later analysis counted tens of millions of unique TCR beta chains across the 600 to 850 repertoires, and some 11 million of these chains were shared by at least two donors. A nearest-neighbor algorithm error-corrected the raw reads and collapsed the reads into unique sequences, merging closely related sequences to remove PCR and sequencing errors. V, D and J gene segments were assigned by aligning CDR3 sequences to IMGT reference sequences. For a sequence to be retained, a match of at least six nucleotides was required to both a V gene segment and a J gene segment. Rearrangements were classified as productive when the CDR3 lacked stop codons and remained in frame with V and J, and all other rearrangements were classified as non-productive. Following IMGT convention, CDR3 was defined as the stretch from the second conserved V-encoded cysteine to the conserved J-encoded phenylalanine. Sequences without an unambiguous match to a single V gene segment were excluded from the earlier analysis of approximately 600 of the donors. In an earlier analysis of a few hundred of the donors, V segments were called functional above 56.7% productive rearrangements and were called segregating when the between-donor standard deviation exceeded 5%. To diagnose cytomegalovirus status from the catalog of TCR beta chain sequences, a statistical classification framework was built. V and J gene assignment, in a later analysis, came from comparing TCR nucleotide sequences with IMGT/GENE-DB human TR gene sequences. In a later analysis, CDR3 sequences and most-parsimonious VDJ recombination scenarios were assigned using the TCRdist pipeline. In a later analysis, each TCR beta chain was defined by its CDR3 amino acid sequence together with its V-gene family, and reads lacking a unique V-gene family were excluded. As a way to deal with suspected cross-contamination and a sequencing artifact, a later analysis dropped roughly 620 nucleotide sequences that were highly shared and had low generation probability. A later analysis calculated a clonal expansion index for each public chain from normalized within-repertoire ranks of inferred template counts. In a later analysis, generation probabilities were computed using a VDJ recombination model fitted to out-of-frame rearrangements, and the results were checked against IGoR. A later analysis scored TCR-TCR, TCR-HLA and TCR-CMV co-occurrence with hypergeometric tests, applying a repertoire-size bias correction to TCR pairs. False discovery rates were estimated in a later analysis by permuting HLA or CMV assignments 20 times. In a later analysis, co-occurring TCRs were grouped using DBSCAN, and TCRdist sequence similarity was added for clustering within HLA-allele-positive subsets. Repertoires with fewer than 30,000 or more than 120,000 public chains were left out of co-occurrence clustering, as were about 5 repertoires with anomalous nucleotide sharing. Not all clones reach the TCRdb copy of this immuneACCESS table, which keeps in-frame sequences only. Checked studies attribute under half of the gap to unresolved V genes and leave the rest unexplained. V and J calls plus clone size are reproduced from that table; the DNA served to infer D and trimming. This specimen's table enumerates about 160,000 clones. The top ten constitute 2% to 2.5% of the sample.

In total, approximately 700 healthy bone marrow donors made up the cohort. All cohort members were sampled while nominally healthy, although unrecorded immune exposures were likely present. The donor tested CMV seronegative, placing the donor among the 350 or so seronegative members of the cohort. A peripheral blood sample was provided by each donor, and peripheral blood mononuclear cells were used for TCR beta sequencing. The Qiagen DNeasy Blood Extraction Kit was used to extract genomic DNA from the blood cell samples. The chain is made from TRBV7-9 and TRBJ2-5, with the D gene not clear enough to name. The last part of the DNA fits TRBJ2-7 better; the J call may be wrong. The sample taken for sequencing was PBMCs. This TCR was recovered from a man younger than 45 in good health and CMV-seronegative. The CDR3 is CASSFDTVPYEQYF. The DNA sequence is TGTGCCAGCAGCTTTGATACGGTCCCCTACGAGCAGTACTTC.